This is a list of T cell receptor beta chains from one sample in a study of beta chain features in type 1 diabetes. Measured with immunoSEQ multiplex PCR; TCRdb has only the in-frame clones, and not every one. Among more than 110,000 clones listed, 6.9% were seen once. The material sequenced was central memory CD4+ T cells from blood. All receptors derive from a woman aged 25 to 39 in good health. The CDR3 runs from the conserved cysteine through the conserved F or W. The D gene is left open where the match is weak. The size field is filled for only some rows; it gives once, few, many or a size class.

CDR3: CASAWTGSYFF
DNA: TGTGCCAGTGCGTGGACGGGATCCTATTTCTTC
size: NA
V: TRBV19
J: TRBJ2-1
D: NA
length: 11

CDR3: CAWNSVLNEQFF
DNA: TGTGCCTGGAATTCGGTATTGAATGAGCAGTTCTTC
size: many
V: TRBV30
J: TRBJ2-1
D: NA
length: 12

CDR3: CASSLWAGRYNEQFF
DNA: TGTGCCAGCAGCTTGTGGGCGGGGAGATACAATGAGCAGTTCTTC
size: NA
V: TRBV5-6
J: TRBJ2-1
D: NA
length: 15

CDR3: CASRTGLEQYF
DNA: TGTGCCAGCAGAACAGGCTTGGAGCAGTACTTC
size: few
V: TRBV6-5
J: TRBJ2-7
D: NA
length: 11

CDR3: CASRRQGAKRGGDDEQYF
DNA: TGTGCCAGCAGGCGACAGGGGGCAAAGCGGGGAGGGGACGACGAGCAGTACTTC
size: NA
V: TRBV27
J: TRBJ2-7
D: TRBD1
length: 18

CDR3: CASLLDTQFTGELFF
DNA: TGTGCCAGCTTACTAGATACCCAGTTCACCGGGGAGCTGTTTTTT
size: few
V: TRBV2
J: TRBJ2-2
D: NA
length: 15

CDR3: CASSLAHRETQYF
DNA: TGTGCCAGCAGCTTAGCCCACAGGGAGACCCAGTACTTC
size: NA
V: TRBV7-3
J: TRBJ2-5
D: NA
length: 13

CDR3: CASSGVGGSNQPQHF
DNA: TGTGCCAGCTCGGGGGTGGGCGGTAGCAATCAGCCCCAGCATTTT
size: few
V: TRBV2
J: TRBJ1-5
D: NA
length: 15

CDR3: CASSTQTSSDTQYF
DNA: TGTGCCAGCAGTACCCAGACTAGCTCAGATACGCAGTATTTT
size: few
V: TRBV27
J: TRBJ2-3
D: TRBD2
length: 14

CDR3: CASSQSNRGHEQYF
DNA: TGTGCCAGCAGCCAGAGCAACAGGGGCCACGAGCAGTACTTC
size: NA
V: TRBV7-3
J: TRBJ2-7
D: TRBD1
length: 14